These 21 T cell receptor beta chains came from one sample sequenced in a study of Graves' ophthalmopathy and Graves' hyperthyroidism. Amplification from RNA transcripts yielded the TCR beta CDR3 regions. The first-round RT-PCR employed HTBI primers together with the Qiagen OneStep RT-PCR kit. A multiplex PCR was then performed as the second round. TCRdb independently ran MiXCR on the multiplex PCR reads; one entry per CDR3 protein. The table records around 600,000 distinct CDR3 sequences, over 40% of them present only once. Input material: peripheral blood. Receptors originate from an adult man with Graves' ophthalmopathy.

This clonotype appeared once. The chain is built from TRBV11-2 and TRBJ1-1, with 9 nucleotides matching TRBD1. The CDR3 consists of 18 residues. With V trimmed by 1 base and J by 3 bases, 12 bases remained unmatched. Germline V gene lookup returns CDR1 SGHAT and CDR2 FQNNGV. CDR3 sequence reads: CASSLGDRVPYGYTEAFF. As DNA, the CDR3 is TGTGCCAGCAGCTTAGGGGACAGGGTACCCTATGGCTACACTGAAGCTTTCTTT.

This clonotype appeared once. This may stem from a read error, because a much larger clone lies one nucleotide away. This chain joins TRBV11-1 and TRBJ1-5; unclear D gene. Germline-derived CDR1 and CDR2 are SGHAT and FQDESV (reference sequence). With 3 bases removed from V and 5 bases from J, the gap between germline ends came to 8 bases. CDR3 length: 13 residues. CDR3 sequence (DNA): TGTGCCAGCAGCTTTACTAAGGATCAGCCCCAGCATTTT. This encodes CASSFTKDQPQHF. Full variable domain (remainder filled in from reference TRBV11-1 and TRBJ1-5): EAEVAQSPRYKITEKSQAVAFWCDPISGHATLYWYRQILGQGPELLVQFQDESVVDDSQLPKDRFSAERLKGVDSTLKIQPAELGDSAMYLCASSFTKDQPQHFGDGTRLSIL.

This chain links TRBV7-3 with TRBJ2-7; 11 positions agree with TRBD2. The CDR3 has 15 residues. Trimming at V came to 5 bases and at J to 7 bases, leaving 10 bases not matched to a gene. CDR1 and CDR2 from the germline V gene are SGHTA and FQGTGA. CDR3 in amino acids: CASSKTSGAYNEQYF. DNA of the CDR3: TGTGCCAGCAGCAAGACTAGCGGGGCATACAATGAGCAGTACTTC. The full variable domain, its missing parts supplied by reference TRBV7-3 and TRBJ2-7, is GAGVSQTPSNKVTEKGKYVELRCDPISGHTALYWYRQSLGQGPEFLIYFQGTGAADDSGLPNDRFFAVRPEGSVSTLKIQRTERGDSAVYLCASSKTSGAYNEQYFGPGTRLTVT.

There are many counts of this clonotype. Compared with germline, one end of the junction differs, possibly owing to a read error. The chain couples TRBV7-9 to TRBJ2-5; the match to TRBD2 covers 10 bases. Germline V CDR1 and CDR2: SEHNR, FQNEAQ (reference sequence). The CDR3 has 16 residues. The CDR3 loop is CASSPLAGGPRETQYF. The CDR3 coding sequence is TGCGCCAGCAGCCCGTTAGCGGGGGGCCCGAGAGAGACCCAGTACTTC.

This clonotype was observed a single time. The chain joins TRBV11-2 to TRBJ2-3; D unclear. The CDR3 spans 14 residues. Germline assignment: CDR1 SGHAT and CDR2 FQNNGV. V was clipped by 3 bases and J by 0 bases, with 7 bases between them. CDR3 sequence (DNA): TGTGCCAGCAGCTTCCTCTCTAGCACAGATACGCAGTATTTT. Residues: CASSFLSSTDTQYF.

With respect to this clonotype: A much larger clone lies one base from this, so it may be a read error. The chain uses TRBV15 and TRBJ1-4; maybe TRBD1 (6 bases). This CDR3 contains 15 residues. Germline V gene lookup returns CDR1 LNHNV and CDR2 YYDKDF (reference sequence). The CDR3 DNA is TGTGCCGCCAGCAGAGATCGGGACACATTGGAAAAACTGTTTTTT. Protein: CAASRDRDTLEKLFF.

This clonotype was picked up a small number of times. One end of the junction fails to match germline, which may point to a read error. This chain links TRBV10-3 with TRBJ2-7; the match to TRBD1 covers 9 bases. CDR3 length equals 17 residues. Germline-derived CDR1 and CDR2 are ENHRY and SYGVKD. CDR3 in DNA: TGTGCCAGCAGTTACTACTTCCCGGGACAGGGTACCTACGAGCAGTACTTC. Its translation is CASSYYFPGQGTYEQYF.

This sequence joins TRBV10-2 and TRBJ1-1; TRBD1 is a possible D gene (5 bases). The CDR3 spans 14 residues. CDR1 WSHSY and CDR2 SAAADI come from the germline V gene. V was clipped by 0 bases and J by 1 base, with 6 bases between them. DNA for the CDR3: TGCGCCAGCAGTGAGTCCACAGGGAACACTGAAGCTTTCTTT. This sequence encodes CASSESTGNTEAFF.

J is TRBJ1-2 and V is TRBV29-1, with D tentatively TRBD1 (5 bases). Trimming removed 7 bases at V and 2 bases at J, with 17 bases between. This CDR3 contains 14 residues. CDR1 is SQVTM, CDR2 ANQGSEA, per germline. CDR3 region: CSATKGYGNYGYTF. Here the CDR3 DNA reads TGCAGCGCGACGAAGGGGTACGGCAACTATGGCTACACCTTC.

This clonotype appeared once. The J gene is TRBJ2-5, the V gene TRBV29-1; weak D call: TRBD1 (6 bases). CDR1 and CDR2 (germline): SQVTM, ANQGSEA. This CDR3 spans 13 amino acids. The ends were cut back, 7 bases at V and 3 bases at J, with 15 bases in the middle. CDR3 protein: CSGAGTPKETQYF. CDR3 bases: TGCAGCGGGGCCGGGACACCCAAAGAGACCCAGTACTTC.

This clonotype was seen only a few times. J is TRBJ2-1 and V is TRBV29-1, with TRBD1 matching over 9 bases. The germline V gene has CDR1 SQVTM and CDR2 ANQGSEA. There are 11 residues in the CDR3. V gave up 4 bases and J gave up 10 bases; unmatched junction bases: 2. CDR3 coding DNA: TGCAGCGTTGCCACAGGGGGCGAGCAGTTCTTC. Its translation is CSVATGGEQFF.

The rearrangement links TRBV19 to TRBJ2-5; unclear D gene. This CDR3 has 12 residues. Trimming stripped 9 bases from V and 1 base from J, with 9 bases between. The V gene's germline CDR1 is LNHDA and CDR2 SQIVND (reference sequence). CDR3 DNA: TGTGCCAGCTGGACCACCCAAGAGACCCAGTACTTC. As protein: CASWTTQETQYF.

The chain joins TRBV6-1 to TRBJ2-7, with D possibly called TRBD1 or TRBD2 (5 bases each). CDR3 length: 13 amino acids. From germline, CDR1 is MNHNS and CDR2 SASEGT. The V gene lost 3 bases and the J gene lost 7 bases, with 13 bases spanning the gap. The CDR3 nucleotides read TGTGCCAGCAGTGACGGGGCGACCACGGAGCAGTACTTC. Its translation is CASSDGATTEQYF.

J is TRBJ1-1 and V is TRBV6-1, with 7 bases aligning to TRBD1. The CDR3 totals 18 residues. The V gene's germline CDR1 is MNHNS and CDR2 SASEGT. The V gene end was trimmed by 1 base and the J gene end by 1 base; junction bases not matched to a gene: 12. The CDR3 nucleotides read TGTGCCAGCAGTGAAGGCAGGGGGGTGTTGGATGGGAACACTGAAGCTTTCTTT. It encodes CASSEGRGVLDGNTEAFF.

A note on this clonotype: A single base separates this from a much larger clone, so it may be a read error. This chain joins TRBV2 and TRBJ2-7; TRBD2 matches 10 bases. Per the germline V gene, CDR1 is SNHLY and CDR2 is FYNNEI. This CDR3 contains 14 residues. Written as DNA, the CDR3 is TGTGCCAGCAGTCCTAGCGGGGGCTCCGACGAGCAGTACTTC. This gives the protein CASSPSGGSDEQYF.

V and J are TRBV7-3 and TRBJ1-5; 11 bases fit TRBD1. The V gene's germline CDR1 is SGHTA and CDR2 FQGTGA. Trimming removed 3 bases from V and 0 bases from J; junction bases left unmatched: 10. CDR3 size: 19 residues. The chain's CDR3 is CASSFKPGTGGYSNQPQHF. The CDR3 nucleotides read TGTGCCAGCAGCTTCAAACCCGGGACAGGGGGTTATAGCAATCAGCCCCAGCATTTT.

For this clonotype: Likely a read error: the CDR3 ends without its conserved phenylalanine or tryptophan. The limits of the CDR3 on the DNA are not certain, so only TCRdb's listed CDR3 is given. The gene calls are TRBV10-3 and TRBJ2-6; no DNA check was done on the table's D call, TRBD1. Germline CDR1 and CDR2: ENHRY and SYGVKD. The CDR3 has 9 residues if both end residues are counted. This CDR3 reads CAITDRDLT.

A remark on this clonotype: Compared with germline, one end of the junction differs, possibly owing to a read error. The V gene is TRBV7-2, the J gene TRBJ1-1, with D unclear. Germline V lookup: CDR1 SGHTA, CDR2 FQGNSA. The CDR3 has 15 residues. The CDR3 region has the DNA TGTGCCAGCAGCCCTAGCGGGTATGAGATGCCTGAAGCTTCCTTT. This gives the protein CASSPSGYEMPEASF.

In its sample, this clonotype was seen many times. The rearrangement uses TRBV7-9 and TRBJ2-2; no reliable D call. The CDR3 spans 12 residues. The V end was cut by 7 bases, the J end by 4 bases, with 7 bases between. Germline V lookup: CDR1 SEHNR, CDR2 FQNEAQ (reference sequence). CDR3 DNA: TGTGCCAGCATGCTTGGCACCGGGGAGCTGTTTTTT. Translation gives CASMLGTGELFF.

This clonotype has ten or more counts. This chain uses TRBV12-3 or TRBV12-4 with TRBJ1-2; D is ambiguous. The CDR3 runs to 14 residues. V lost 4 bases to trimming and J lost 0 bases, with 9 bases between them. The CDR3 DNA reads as TGTGCCAGCAGTTCTATAGGAACTAACTATGGCTACACCTTC. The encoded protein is CASSSIGTNYGYTF.

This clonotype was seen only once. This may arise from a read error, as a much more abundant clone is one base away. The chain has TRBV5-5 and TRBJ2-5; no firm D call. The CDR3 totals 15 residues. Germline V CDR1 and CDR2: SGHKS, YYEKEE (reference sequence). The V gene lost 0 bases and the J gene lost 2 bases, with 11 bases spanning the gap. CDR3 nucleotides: TGTGCCAGCAGCTTGGGCGGTGCAGCGCAAGAGACCCAGTACTTC. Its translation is CASSLGGAAQETQYF.